This entry features one TCR beta chain sequence. Antigen specificity is unknown. Documented time point: sample taken at primary tumor resection. Unsorted whole RNA from tumor, nontumor lung or frozen PBMC underwent sequencing. These data are taken from a study of spatial heterogeneity in lung cancer. From the 5' RACE reads, TCRdb called clonotypes with MiXCR, one entry per CDR3 protein. The sample records tens of thousands of distinct CDR3 sequences, more than 15% being singletons. Points from the study as a whole: Ubiquitous, expanded tumor-derived TCRs were more frequently observed in blood at resection than at follow-up.

The CDR3 loop spans 14 amino acids. Germline V gene lookup returns CDR1 SQVTM and CDR2 ANQGSEA. Trimming cost V 1 base and J 3 bases, with 13 bases left between them. The clonotype was recovered from a male donor with early-stage non-small cell lung cancer. This chain uses TRBV29-1 with TRBJ2-7; D not certain. The material sequenced was PBMCs, taken at surgery. The CDR3 DNA follows: TGCAGCGTTGAAGTCTCCATACCGGGCTACGAGCAGTACTTC. It is translated as CSVEVSIPGYEQYF.